Here is one TCR beta chain with its context. What it binds is not known. One end of the junction is discordant with germline, which a read error may explain. The data derive from a study of T cell responses to AZD1222 COVID-19 vaccine. In the study overall: The analysis combined second doses at about 4 or about 12 weeks.

Study findings and constraints: When two AZD1222 doses had been given, Spike-specific TCR breadth and depth rose.

Per the germline V gene, CDR1 is MDHEN and CDR2 is SYDVKM. The CDR3 extends over 11 amino acids. Some clones are missing from TCRdb's copy, which holds only in-frame ones; the method was immunoSEQ multiplex PCR. This sample has over 75,000 clones, with roughly nine tenths found just once. The genes are TRBV28 and TRBJ1-2; 8 bases map to TRBD1. The sample in question was peripheral blood, obtained on day 0 of AZD1222 vaccination. The sequence came from an adult in good health. CDR3 nucleotides: TGTGCCAGCAGTCAACGTCAGGGGGCTATATTC. Its protein is CASSQRQGAIF.